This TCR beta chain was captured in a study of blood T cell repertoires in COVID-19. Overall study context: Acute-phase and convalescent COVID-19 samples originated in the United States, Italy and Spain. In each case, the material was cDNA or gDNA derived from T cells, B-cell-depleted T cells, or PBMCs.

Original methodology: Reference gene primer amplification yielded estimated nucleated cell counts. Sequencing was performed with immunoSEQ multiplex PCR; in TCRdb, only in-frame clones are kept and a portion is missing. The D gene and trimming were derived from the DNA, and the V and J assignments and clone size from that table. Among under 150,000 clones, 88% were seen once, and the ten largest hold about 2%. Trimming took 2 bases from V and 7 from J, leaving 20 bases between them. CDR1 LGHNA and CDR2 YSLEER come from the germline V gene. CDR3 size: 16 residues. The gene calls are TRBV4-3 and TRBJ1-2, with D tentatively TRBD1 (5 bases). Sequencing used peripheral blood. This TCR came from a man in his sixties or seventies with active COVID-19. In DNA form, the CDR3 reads TGCGCCAGCAGCCAATACTCCACAGGTGGAAGAGGTGGCTACACCTTC. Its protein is CASSQYSTGGRGGYTF.